This entry features one T cell receptor beta chain sequence. Its antigen is unidentified. This specimen belongs to a study of cytotoxic CD8 clonotypes in ibrutinib-treated CLL. Across the whole study: Patients gave response samples after a median 12 months of treatment, range 6 to 36. Mean values per sample were a few hundred thousand productive templates and more than 90,000 productive rearrangements. General study results and limits: Patients had baseline clonality above age-matched healthy donors, and this clonality moved with circulating CD8+ T-cell counts.

The assay was immunoSEQ multiplex PCR, and TCRdb's table has in-frame clones only and misses some. This table has more than 85,000 clones, roughly 80% appearing once. Germline lookup yields CDR1 KGHSH and CDR2 LQKENI. Between the trimmed V and J ends, which lost 6 bases and 9 bases, there was a span of 15 bases. The CDR3 is made up of 14 amino acids. The source of roughly 2 micrograms of genomic DNA for TCR beta libraries was cryopreserved PBMCs. The chain joins TRBV18 to TRBJ1-6, with a possible D match to TRBD1 (6 bases). The clonotype was recovered from a human donor with chronic lymphocytic leukemia. Here the sequenced sample was PBMCs, taken after 24 months of ibrutinib treatment. The DNA for the CDR3 is TGTGCCAGCTCTCCTGACAGGAGGGGTTCACCCCTCCACTTT. This gives the protein CASSPDRRGSPLHF. The entire variable domain, with the rest obtained from reference TRBV18 and TRBJ1-6, is as follows: NAGVMQNPRHLVRRRGQEARLRCSPMKGHSHVYWYRQLPEEGLKFMVYLQKENIIDESGMPKERFSAEFPKEGPSILRIQQVVRGDSAAYFCASSPDRRGSPLHFGNGTRLTVT.